What follows describes a single T cell receptor beta chain. This clone has a handful of counts. It has no known antigen specificity. Qualities for individual bases were not recorded, and no much larger clone is one base off. Other DNA sequences within the sample encode an identical CDR3. The protocol used for the library was the immunoSEQ multiplex PCR assay. TCRdb took over this immuneACCESS table, retaining in-frame rearrangements with V and J assigned. Such tables are incomplete; in checked studies, under half of the missing clones stem from an unresolved V gene, and the remainder is unexplained. Present in this sample are 80,000 or so clones, roughly 79% of which were seen just once. Approximately 3.9% of the sample belongs to the ten largest clones. The data belong to a study of radiotherapy plus CTLA-4 blockade in lung cancer (dated by TCRdb to between 2017 and 2018). A note on the overall study: Among the enrolled patients, roughly 17% had an objective response, and around 31% reached disease control.

The study tested focal radiation therapy combined with CTLA-4 blockade (ipilimumab) in patients with chemo-refractory metastatic non-small-cell lung cancer. General conclusions and limits of the study: TCR clones derived from tumors expanded in peripheral blood after treatment with radiotherapy and ipilimumab. Early dynamic changes in blood T cell clones, together with increased serum interferon-beta after radiation, were reported as the strongest predictors of response.

From the germline V gene, CDR1 is SGHTA and CDR2 is FQGTGA. V is shortened by 2 bases, J by 3 bases, and the region joining them spans 9 bases. The CDR3 goes from the cysteine to the phenylalanine over 14 residues. The sequence is cut down to CDR3 DNA, 42 bases in frame from base 1. The receptor comes from a human donor with non-small cell lung cancer who had a partial response to radiotherapy plus ipilimumab. Some clones in this sample may be carry-over from other donors' samples. The chain was built from TRBV7-3 and TRBJ2-3; tentative D gene TRBD2, with 5 bases matching. This sample comprised peripheral blood, obtained from a patient treated with radiotherapy plus ipilimumab. CDR3 region: CASSLSSGTDTQYF. The sequenced DNA is TGTGCCAGCAGCTTATCCAGCGGAACAGATACGCAGTATTTT.